This entry concerns a single TCR beta chain. Methods used by the authors: How many nucleated cells were present was estimated from reference gene primer amplification. This table comes from immunoSEQ multiplex PCR, and its TCRdb copy is limited to in-frame clones, with some not included. The V and J calls and clone size come from that table; D and trimming were worked out from the DNA. The repertoire includes 65,000 to 85,000 clones, roughly 91% of them detected once, and under 13% sits in the top ten. Germline values: CDR1 SGDLS, CDR2 YYNGEE. This CDR3 has 13 residues. Trimming took 0 bases from V and 3 from J, leaving 7 bases between them. The entry originates in a study of blood T cell repertoires in COVID-19. About the study: Sites in the United States, Italy and Spain provided acute and convalescent COVID-19 samples. From T cells, B-cell-depleted T cells, or PBMCs came the material, which was cDNA or gDNA.

This TCR came from a young woman with acute or convalescent COVID-19. Specimen: peripheral blood. The chain uses TRBV9 and TRBJ2-7; D is unclear. In DNA form, the CDR3 reads TGTGCCAGCAGCGTAGGACTTGACTACGAGCAGTACTTC. Encoded protein: CASSVGLDYEQYF.